The clone carrying this TCR beta chain has at least ten counts. Its target is not known. The library gave individual cDNA molecules unique molecular identifiers. TCRdb reprocessed the RACE reads with MiXCR, giving one entry per CDR3 protein. The profile covers fewer than 350,000 distinct CDR3 sequences, with 7.5% to 8% appearing a single time and 0.9% to 1.5% taken by the ten largest. The data were obtained in a study of human T cells and chemical hapten exposure. Overall study findings and caveats: Versus controls, significantly more large CDR3 similarity clusters arose from expanded TCRs.

In germline, CDR1 is LGHNT, CDR2 FRNRAP. The CDR3 covers 16 residues. The ends were cut back, 0 bases at V and 8 bases at J, with 19 bases in the middle. Time point meaning: pre-sensitization, week 0. Treatment in this sample: therapeutic diphenylcyclopropenone sensitization with weekly scalp DPC. The study enrolled 18 to 70-year-old alopecia patients suitable for DPC. This receptor was identified in a young man with alopecia areata. Some clones in this sample may be carry-over from other donors' samples. The J gene is TRBJ1-2, the V gene TRBV12-5, with no clear D. The source material was whole blood, sampled in connection with sensitization to the hapten diphenylcyclopropenone (DPC). The CDR3 DNA is TGTGCTAGTGGTTTGGTACCGGGTCGGACTGGAGGAGGCTACACCTTC. Translated: CASGLVPGRTGGGYTF.